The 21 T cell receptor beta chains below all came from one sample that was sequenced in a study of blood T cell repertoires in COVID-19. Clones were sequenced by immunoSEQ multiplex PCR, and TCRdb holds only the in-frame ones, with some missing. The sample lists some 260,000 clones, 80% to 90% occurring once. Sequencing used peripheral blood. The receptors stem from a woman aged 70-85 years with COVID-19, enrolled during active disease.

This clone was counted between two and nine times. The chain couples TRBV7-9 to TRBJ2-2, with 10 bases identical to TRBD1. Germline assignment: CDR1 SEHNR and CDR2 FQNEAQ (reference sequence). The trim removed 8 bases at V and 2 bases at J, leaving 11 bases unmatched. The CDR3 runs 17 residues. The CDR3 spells CASGGQGVLSNTGELFF. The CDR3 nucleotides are TGTGCCAGCGGAGGACAGGGGGTCCTCTCCAACACCGGGGAGCTGTTTTTT.

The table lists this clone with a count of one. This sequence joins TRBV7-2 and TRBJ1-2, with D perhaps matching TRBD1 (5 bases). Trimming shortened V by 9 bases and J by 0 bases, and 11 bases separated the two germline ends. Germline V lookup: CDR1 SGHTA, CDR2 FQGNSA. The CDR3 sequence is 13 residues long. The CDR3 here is CARGGLANYGYTF. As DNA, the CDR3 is TGTGCCAGGGGGGGGTTAGCTAACTATGGCTACACCTTC.

CDR3 sequence reads: CAWMGPGQNYGYTF. The CDR3 DNA is TGTGCCTGGATGGGCCCGGGACAGAACTATGGCTACACCTTC. V is TRBV30 and J is TRBJ1-2, with 7 bases fitting TRBD1. The CDR3 runs 14 residues. Germline lookup yields CDR1 GTSNPN and CDR2 SVGIG (reference sequence). V gave up 4 bases and J gave up 2 bases; unmatched junction bases: 7.

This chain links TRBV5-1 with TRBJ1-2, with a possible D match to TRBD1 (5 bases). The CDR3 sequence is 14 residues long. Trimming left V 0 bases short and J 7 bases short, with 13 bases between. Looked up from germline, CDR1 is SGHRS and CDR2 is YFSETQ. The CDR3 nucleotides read TGCGCCAGCAGCTTGGATCGGACCGGGGGTGGCTACACCTTC. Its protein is CASSLDRTGGGYTF.

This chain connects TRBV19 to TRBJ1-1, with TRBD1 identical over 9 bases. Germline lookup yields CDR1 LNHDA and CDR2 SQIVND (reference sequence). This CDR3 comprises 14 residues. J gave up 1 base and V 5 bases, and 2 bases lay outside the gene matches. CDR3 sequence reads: CASSWDRENTEAFF. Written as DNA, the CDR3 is TGTGCCAGTAGTTGGGACAGGGAGAACACTGAAGCTTTCTTT.

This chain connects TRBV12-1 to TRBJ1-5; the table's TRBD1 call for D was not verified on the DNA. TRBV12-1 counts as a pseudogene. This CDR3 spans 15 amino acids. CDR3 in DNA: TGTGCCAGCAGCTTTATCAGGGCCCTCAATCAGCCCCAGCATTTT. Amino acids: CASSFIRALNQPQHF.

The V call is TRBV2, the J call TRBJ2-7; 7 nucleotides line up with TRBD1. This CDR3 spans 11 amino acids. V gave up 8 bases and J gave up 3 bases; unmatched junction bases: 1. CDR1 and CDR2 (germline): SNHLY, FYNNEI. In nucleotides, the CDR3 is TGTGCCAGCGGGACAGTCTACGAGCAGTACTTC. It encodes CASGTVYEQYF.

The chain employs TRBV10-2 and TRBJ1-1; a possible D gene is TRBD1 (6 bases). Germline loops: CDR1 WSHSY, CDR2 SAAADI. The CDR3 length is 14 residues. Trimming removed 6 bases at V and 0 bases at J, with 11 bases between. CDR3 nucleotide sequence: TGCGCCAGCAGAAACAGGGACATGAACACTGAAGCTTTCTTT. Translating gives CASRNRDMNTEAFF.

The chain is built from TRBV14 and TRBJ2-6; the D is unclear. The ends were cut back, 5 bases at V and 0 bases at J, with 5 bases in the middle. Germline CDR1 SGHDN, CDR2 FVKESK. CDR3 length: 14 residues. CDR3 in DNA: TGTGCCAGCAGCGTGAGCTCTGGGGCCAACGTCCTGACTTTC. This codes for CASSVSSGANVLTF.

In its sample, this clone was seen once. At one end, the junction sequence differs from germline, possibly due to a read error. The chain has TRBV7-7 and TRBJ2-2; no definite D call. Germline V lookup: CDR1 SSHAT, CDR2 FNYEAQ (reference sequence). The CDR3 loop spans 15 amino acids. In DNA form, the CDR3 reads TGTGCTAGCAGCTTAGTCGATCGGGTAACCGGGGAGCTGTTTTTT. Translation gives CASSLVDRVTGELFF.

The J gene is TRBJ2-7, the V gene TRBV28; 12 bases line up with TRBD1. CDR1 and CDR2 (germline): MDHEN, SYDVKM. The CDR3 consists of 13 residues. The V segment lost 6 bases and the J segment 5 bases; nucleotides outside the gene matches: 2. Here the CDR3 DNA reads TGTGCCAGCAGGGGACAGGGGGCCCACGAGCAGTACTTC. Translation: CASRGQGAHEQYF. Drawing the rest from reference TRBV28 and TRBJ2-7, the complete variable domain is DVKVTQSSRYLVKRTGEKVFLECVQDMDHENMFWYRQDPGLGLRLIYFSYDVKMKEKGDIPEGYSVSREKKERFSLILESASTNQTSMYLCASRGQGAHEQYFGPGTRLTVT.

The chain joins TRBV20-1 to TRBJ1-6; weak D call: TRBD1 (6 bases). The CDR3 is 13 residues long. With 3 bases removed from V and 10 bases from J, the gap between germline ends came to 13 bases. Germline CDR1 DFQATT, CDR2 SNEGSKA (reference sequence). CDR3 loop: CSASGQGNSPLHF. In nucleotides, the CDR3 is TGCAGTGCTAGTGGGCAGGGGAACTCACCCCTCCACTTT.

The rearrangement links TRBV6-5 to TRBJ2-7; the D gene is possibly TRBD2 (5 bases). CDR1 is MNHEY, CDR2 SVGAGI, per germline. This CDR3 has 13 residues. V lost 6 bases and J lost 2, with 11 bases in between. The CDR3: CASRKGRTYEQYF. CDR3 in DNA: TGTGCCAGCAGAAAAGGGAGAACCTACGAGCAGTACTTC.

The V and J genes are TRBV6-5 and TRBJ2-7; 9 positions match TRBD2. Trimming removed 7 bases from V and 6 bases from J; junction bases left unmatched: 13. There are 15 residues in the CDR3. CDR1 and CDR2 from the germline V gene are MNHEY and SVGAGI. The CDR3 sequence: CASNRYIAGVGEQYF. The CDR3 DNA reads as TGTGCCAGCAATAGATACATAGCGGGAGTAGGCGAGCAGTACTTC.

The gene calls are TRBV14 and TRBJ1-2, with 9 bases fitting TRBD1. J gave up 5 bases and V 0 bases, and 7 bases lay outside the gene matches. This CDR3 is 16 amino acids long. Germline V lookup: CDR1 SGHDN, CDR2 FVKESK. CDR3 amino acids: CASSQDGTGRLYGYTF. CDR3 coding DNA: TGTGCCAGCAGCCAAGATGGGACAGGGAGACTTTATGGCTACACCTTC. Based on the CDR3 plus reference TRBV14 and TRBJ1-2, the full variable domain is EAGVTQFPSHSVIEKGQTVTLRCDPISGHDNLYWYRRVMGKEIKFLLHFVKESKQDESGMPNNRFLAERTGGTYSTLKVQPAELEDSGVYFCASSQDGTGRLYGYTFGSGTRLTVV.

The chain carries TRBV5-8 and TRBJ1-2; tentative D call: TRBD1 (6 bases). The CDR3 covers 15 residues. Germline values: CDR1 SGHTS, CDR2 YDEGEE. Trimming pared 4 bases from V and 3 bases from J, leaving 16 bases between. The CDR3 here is CASSSLQGFYYGYTF. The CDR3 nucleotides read TGTGCCAGCAGCAGTCTACAGGGTTTTTACTATGGCTACACCTTC. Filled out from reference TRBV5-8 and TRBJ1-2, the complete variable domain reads EAGVTQSPTHLIKTRGQQATLRCSPISGHTSVYWYQQALGLGLQFLLWYDEGEERNRGNFPPRFSGRQFPNYSSELNVNALELEDSALYLCASSSLQGFYYGYTFGSGTRLTVV.

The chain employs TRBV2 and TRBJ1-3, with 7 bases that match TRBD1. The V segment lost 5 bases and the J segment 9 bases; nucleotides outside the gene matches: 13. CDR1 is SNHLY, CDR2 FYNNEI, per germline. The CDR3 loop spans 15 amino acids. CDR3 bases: TGTGCCAGCAGTCAATCAGGGGGACCTGGTTCCACCATATATTTT. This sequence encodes CASSQSGGPGSTIYF.

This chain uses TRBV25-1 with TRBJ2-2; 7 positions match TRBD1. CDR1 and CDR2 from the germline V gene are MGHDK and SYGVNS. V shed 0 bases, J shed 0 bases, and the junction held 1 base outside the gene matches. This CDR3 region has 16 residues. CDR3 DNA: TGTGCCAGCAGTGAATATGGGACAGCGAACACCGGGGAGCTGTTTTTT. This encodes CASSEYGTANTGELFF. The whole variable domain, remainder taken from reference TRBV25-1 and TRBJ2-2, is EADIYQTPRYLVIGTGKKITLECSQTMGHDKMYWYQQDPGMELHLIHYSYGVNSTEKGDLSSESTVSRIRTEHFPLTLESARPSHTSQYLCASSEYGTANTGELFFGEGSRLTVL.

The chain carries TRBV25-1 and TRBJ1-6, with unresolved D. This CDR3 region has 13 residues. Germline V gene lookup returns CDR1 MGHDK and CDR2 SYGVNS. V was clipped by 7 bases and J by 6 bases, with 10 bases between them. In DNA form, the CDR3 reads TGTGCCAGCAACGACCGACTTAATTCACCCCTCCACTTT. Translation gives CASNDRLNSPLHF.

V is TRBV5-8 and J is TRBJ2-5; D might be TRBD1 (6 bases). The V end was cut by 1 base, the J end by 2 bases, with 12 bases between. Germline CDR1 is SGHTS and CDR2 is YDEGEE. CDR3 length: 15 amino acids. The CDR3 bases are TGTGCCAGCAGCTTGAACAGGGTCTATCAAGAGACCCAGTACTTC. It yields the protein CASSLNRVYQETQYF.

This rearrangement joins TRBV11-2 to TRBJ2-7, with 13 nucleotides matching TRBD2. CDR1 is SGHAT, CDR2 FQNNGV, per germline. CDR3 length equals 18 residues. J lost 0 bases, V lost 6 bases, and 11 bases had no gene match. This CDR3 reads CASRRPGLAGRSSYEQYF. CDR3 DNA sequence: TGTGCCAGCAGGCGCCCGGGACTAGCGGGAAGGAGCTCCTACGAGCAGTACTTC.